The clone carrying this TCR beta chain appeared a few times. Its antigen is undetermined. The sample is drawn from a study of T cells after yellow fever vaccination. The study, taken as a whole, reports: A limited proportion of clonotypes was detected within both the CD4 and CD8 compartments. Abundant clonotypes (contaminants from the bulk population) could be present in FACS-sorted repertoires.

The CDR3 contains 13 residues. With 4 bases removed from V and 1 base from J, the gap between germline ends came to 6 bases. CDR1 is SEHNR, CDR2 FQNEAQ, per germline (reference sequence). Template switching by 5'RACE produced TCR cDNA, adding a universal primer site and UMIs. TCRdb redid the calling of the 5' RACE reads with MiXCR, one entry per CDR3 protein. Here the sample spans some 120,000 distinct CDR3 sequences, 15% being singletons. This chain joins TRBV7-9 and TRBJ2-3, with D unresolved. Sample: CD8+ T cells sorted from PBMCs, taken 5 days after the yellow fever booster vaccination. The TCR sequence derives from a man younger than 30 who received the YFV17D yellow fever vaccine. In DNA, the CDR3 is TGTGCCAGCAGCTCCCGCGGCACAGATACGCAGTATTTT. Translating it yields CASSSRGTDTQYF.